This T cell receptor beta chain emerged from a study of control samples from healthy donors and cancer patients. Here immunoSEQ multiplex PCR was the method, and the copy in TCRdb shows in-frame clones only, minus some. The sample holds 90,000 to 130,000 clones, 85% to 90% seen once. This TCR derives from a woman aged 55-70 years with lung cancer. Sequencing was carried out using PBMCs.

The CDR3 reads CASSFGRIDNSPLHF. The CDR3 nucleotides read TGTGCCAGCAGCTTTGGACGGATAGATAATTCACCCCTCCACTTT. This sequence joins TRBV5-8 and TRBJ1-6; D is ambiguous. Trimming cost V 2 bases and J 5 bases, with 11 bases left between them. Germline V CDR1 and CDR2: SGHTS, YDEGEE. The CDR3 has 15 residues. Combining the CDR3 with reference TRBV5-8 and TRBJ1-6 gives the whole variable domain EAGVTQSPTHLIKTRGQQATLRCSPISGHTSVYWYQQALGLGLQFLLWYDEGEERNRGNFPPRFSGRQFPNYSSELNVNALELEDSALYLCASSFGRIDNSPLHFGNGTRLTVT.